A single sample gave rise to the 19 T cell receptor beta chains below, sequenced in a study of breast tumors, draining lymph nodes, adjacent tissues. The lymph nodes were axillary draining lymph nodes from breast cancer patients. TCRdb itself ran the multiplex PCR reads through MiXCR, one entry per CDR3 protein. The data contain 85,000 to 120,000 distinct CDR3 sequences, 30% of them singletons. The sequenced material came from axillary lymph node tissue. The receptor set was obtained from a female donor with breast cancer. Some clones in this sample may be carry-over from other donors' samples.

Note on this clonotype: A much larger clone lies a single base off, so this may be a read error. The chain combines TRBV18 with TRBJ2-2; TRBD2 is a possible D gene (5 bases). The CDR3 extends over 16 amino acids. CDR1 and CDR2 from the germline V gene are KGHSH and LQKENI. The V end lost 4 bases, the J end lost 5 bases, and 17 bases lay between the germline ends. The CDR3 sequence is CASSLTVGPGTGELFF. The CDR3 region has the DNA TGTGCCAGCTCACTTACAGTCGGGCCGGGGACCGGGGAGCTGTTTTTT.

This clonotype has a count of ten or more. The J gene is TRBJ2-7, the V gene TRBV3-1; 7 positions match TRBD2. Germline trimming cut 4 bases from V and 3 bases from J; bases unmatched to any gene: 3. The CDR3 is 13 residues long. Germline V gives CDR1 LGHDT, CDR2 YNNKEL (reference sequence). CDR3 sequence reads: CASSRGRDYEQYF. For the CDR3, the DNA is TGTGCCAGCAGCCGGGGGAGGGACTACGAGCAGTACTTC.

In this sample, this clonotype turned up many times. This chain joins TRBV27 and TRBJ2-7; TRBD2 matches at 7 bases. The CDR3 sequence is 12 residues long. Trimming took 6 bases from V and 3 from J; bases not matched to a gene: 2. The germline V gene has CDR1 MNHEY and CDR2 SMNVEV (reference sequence). The DNA for the CDR3 is TGTGCCAGCAGGGGAGGGGACTACGAGCAGTACTTC. It encodes CASRGGDYEQYF.

The chain uses TRBV7-9 and TRBJ1-5; D is uncertain. Trimming left V 1 base short and J 1 base short, with 2 bases between. CDR1 and CDR2 from the germline V gene are SEHNR and FQNEAQ (reference sequence). The CDR3 is 13 amino acids. The CDR3 DNA reads as TGTGCCAGCAGCTTAGAGAGCAATCAGCCCCAGCATTTT. Its protein product is CASSLESNQPQHF.

The chain is built from TRBV5-1 and TRBJ1-1; D unclear. Trimming cost V 0 bases and J 3 bases, with 12 bases left between them. Germline lookup yields CDR1 SGHRS and CDR2 YFSETQ. The CDR3 spans 15 residues. The CDR3 is CASSLERGEYTEAFF. The CDR3 coding sequence is TGCGCCAGCAGCTTGGAACGGGGAGAGTACACTGAAGCTTTCTTT.

The chain joins TRBV19 to TRBJ2-6; 8 bases align to TRBD1. The V gene's germline CDR1 is LNHDA and CDR2 SQIVND (reference sequence). This CDR3 has 15 residues. J was trimmed by 4 bases and V by 7 bases; bases with no gene match: 6. CDR3: CASKRQGTGANVLTF. The CDR3 DNA reads TGTGCCAGTAAAAGACAGGGGACCGGGGCCAACGTCCTGACTTTC.

Note on this clonotype: Just one base apart from a much larger clone, this may be a read error. The chain is built from TRBV6-4 and TRBJ2-1; D might be TRBD1 or TRBD2, each matching 5 bases. This CDR3 is 13 amino acids long. CDR1 is MRHNA, CDR2 SNTAGT, per germline. Trimming cost V 5 bases and J 9 bases, with 14 bases left between them. CDR3: CASSQSGGGEQFF. The CDR3 region has the DNA TGTGCCAGCAGTCAATCCGGTGGGGGTGAGCAGTTCTTC.

This clonotype appeared many times. V gene TRBV10-2 combines with J gene TRBJ2-7, with 7 bases lining up with TRBD1. Germline-derived CDR1 and CDR2 are WSHSY and SAAADI. Unmatched junction bases numbered 6, after V lost 6 bases and J lost 4 bases. This CDR3 is 13 amino acids long. The CDR3 sequence: CASRGTAVYEQYF. DNA for the CDR3: TGCGCCAGCAGAGGGACAGCAGTTTACGAGCAGTACTTC.

In its sample, this clonotype was seen a few times. This could be a read error, since a much larger clone is one nucleotide away. The J gene is TRBJ2-7, the V gene TRBV5-1; the match to TRBD1 covers 8 bases. CDR3 size: 13 residues. The germline V gene encodes CDR1 SGHRS and CDR2 YFSETQ. CDR3 sequence: CASSPGQGYDQYF. The CDR3 DNA follows: TGCGCCAGCAGCCCAGGACAGGGTTACGACCAGTACTTC.

This clonotype was observed at least ten times. The gene calls are TRBV6-1 and TRBJ2-4; D possibly uses TRBD1 or TRBD2 (5 bases each). With 1 base removed from V and 1 base from J, the gap between germline ends came to 5 bases. Germline CDR1 is MNHNS and CDR2 is SASEGT. The CDR3 is 14 amino acids. The chain's CDR3 is CASSEGDAKNIQYF. CDR3 nucleotides: TGTGCCAGCAGTGAAGGGGACGCCAAAAACATTCAGTACTTC.

This clonotype was seen a few times. The chain combines TRBV9 with TRBJ2-7, with TRBD2 matching 16 bases. Germline V gene lookup returns CDR1 SGDLS and CDR2 YYNGEE. This CDR3 spans 14 amino acids. J lost 8 bases, V lost 3 bases, and 2 bases had no gene match. The CDR3 loop is CASSGGLAGGQQYF. The CDR3 nucleotides are TGTGCCAGCAGCGGGGGACTAGCGGGGGGGCAGCAGTACTTC. Full variable domain (remainder filled in from reference TRBV9 and TRBJ2-7): DSGVTQTPKHLITATGQRVTLRCSPRSGDLSVYWYQQSLDQGLQFLIQYYNGEERAKGNILERFSAQQFPDLHSELNLSSLELGDSALYFCASSGGLAGGQQYFGPGTRLTVT.

The sample holds many counts of this clonotype. The rearrangement links TRBV11-3 to TRBJ2-2, with TRBD2 matching 7 bases. This CDR3 contains 15 residues. Germline loops: CDR1 SGHNT, CDR2 YENEEA. V lost 1 base and J lost 6; bases outside the gene matches: 5. CDR3 nucleotide sequence: TGTGCCAGCAGCTTAGGCGGGAGAGGTCCCGGGGAGCTGTTTTTT. Residues: CASSLGGRGPGELFF.

This clonotype was found a few times. The chain uses TRBV27 and TRBJ1-3, with D perhaps TRBD1 (5 bases). Germline V gene data show CDR1 as MNHEY and CDR2 as SMNVEV (reference sequence). The CDR3 sequence is 14 residues long. Trimming took off 5 bases at V and 8 bases at J, with 16 bases between the two ends. The CDR3 DNA sequence: TGTGCCAGCAGTCGCGGGGTCGGGGGATACACCATATATTTT. It encodes CASSRGVGGYTIYF.

This clonotype was counted many times. This chain uses TRBV5-1 with TRBJ1-2; D not certain. Trimming took off 4 bases at V and 8 bases at J, with 12 bases between the two ends. The CDR3 is 12 amino acids. Germline V CDR1 and CDR2: SGHRS, YFSETQ. As DNA, the CDR3 is TGCGCCAGCAGCCCCGGACCGCGAGGCTACACCTTC. Translating gives CASSPGPRGYTF.

This clonotype was counted many times. The chain is built from TRBV7-9 and TRBJ2-5, with D maybe TRBD2 (6 bases). V was cut by 3 bases and J by 5 bases, with 13 bases left in between. Germline V gene sequence: CDR1 SEHNR, CDR2 FQNEAQ (reference sequence). This CDR3 has 14 amino acids. This CDR3 is CASSFSRRGETQYF. CDR3 DNA sequence: TGTGCCAGCAGCTTTTCCAGGAGGGGTGAGACCCAGTACTTC.

This clonotype was detected many times. The chain links TRBV28 to TRBJ2-7, with 8 bases aligning to TRBD1. CDR3 length: 14 amino acids. Germline CDR1 is MDHEN and CDR2 is SYDVKM. The J segment lost 1 base and the V segment lost 7 bases, leaving 6 bases of the junction unmatched. The CDR3 sequence is CASINQGASYEQYF. The CDR3 bases are TGTGCCAGCATTAACCAGGGGGCGTCCTACGAGCAGTACTTC.

The chain links TRBV20-1 to TRBJ2-7; perhaps TRBD2 as D (7 bases). The germline V and J ends were trimmed by 5 bases and 7 bases, with 12 bases remaining between them. CDR3 length: 11 amino acids. The germline CDR1 and CDR2 sequences are DFQATT and SNEGSKA (reference sequence). The DNA for the CDR3 is TGCAGTGCTCTAAAGGGGGGGGAGCAGTACTTC. Translated: CSALKGGEQYF.

To note about this clonotype: This may arise from a read error, as a much more abundant clone is one base away. This sequence joins TRBV5-8 and TRBJ2-5; D not certain. Between the trimmed V and J ends, which lost 0 bases and 4 bases, there was a span of 13 bases. The CDR3 contains 15 residues. Germline V CDR1 and CDR2: SGHTS, YDEGEE. The CDR3 here is CASSLARPGGETQYF. CDR3 nucleotides: TGTGCCAGCAGCTTGGCCCGCCCGGGTGGAGAGACCCAGTACTTC.

This clonotype was detected ten times or more. The gene calls are TRBV5-5 and TRBJ1-3; perhaps TRBD1 as D (6 bases). With 4 bases removed from V and 5 bases from J, the gap between germline ends came to 13 bases. Germline V lookup: CDR1 SGHKS, CDR2 YYEKEE (reference sequence). The length of the CDR3 is 14 residues. CDR3 in amino acids: CASSITGNRNTIYF. For the CDR3, the DNA is TGTGCCAGCAGCATTACAGGGAACCGAAACACCATATATTTT.